This TCR beta chain was profiled in a study of CD8 T cells in ankylosing spondylitis. CDR3 length equals 20 residues. Germline V CDR1 and CDR2: SGHRS, YFSETQ. Trimming cost V 4 bases and J 3 bases; bases outside gene matches: 19. TCRdb re-called the 5' RACE reads through MiXCR, storing one row per CDR3 protein. The sample lists about 130,000 distinct CDR3 sequences; just under 7.5% were seen once. This clonotype showed up many times. V gene TRBV5-1 combines with J gene TRBJ1-5, with 10 positions matching TRBD1. The TCR sequence derives from a female donor with ankylosing spondylitis or in good health (not recorded which). The specimen was blood, either unsorted or a sorted T cell fraction (not recorded which). The CDR3, as DNA: TGCGCCAGCAGCCAACGCCCCGGGACAGGGGCCCTACTATTCAATCAGCCCCAGCATTTT. This encodes CASSQRPGTGALLFNQPQHF.